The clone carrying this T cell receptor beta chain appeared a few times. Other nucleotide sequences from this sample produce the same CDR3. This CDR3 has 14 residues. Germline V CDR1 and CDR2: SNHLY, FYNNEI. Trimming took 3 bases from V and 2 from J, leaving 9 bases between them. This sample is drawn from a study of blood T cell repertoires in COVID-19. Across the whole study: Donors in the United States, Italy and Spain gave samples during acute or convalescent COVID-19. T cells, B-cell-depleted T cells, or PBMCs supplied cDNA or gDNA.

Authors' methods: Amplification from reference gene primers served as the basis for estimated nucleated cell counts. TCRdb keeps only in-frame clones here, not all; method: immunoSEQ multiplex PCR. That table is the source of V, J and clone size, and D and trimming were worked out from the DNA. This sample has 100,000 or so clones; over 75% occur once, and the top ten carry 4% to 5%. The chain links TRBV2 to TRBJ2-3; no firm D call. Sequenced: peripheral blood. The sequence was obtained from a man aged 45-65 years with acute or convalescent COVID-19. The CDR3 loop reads CASSENRDTDTQYF. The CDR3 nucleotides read TGTGCCAGCAGTGAGAACCGAGACACAGATACGCAGTATTTT.